Each of the 31 T cell receptor beta chains below was sequenced from the same sample in a study of blood T cell repertoires in COVID-19. Profiling relied on immunoSEQ multiplex PCR, and the TCRdb table lists in-frame clones only, not all of them. The sample yields around 300,000 clones, around nine tenths seen once. Sample: PBMCs or T cells enriched from blood (not recorded which). All receptors derive from a woman aged 18 to 35 who had recovered from COVID-19.

The V call is TRBV21-1, the J call TRBJ1-1. TRBV21-1 is deemed a pseudogene. The CDR3 has 18 amino acids. Here the CDR3 DNA reads TGTGCCAGCAGCAAAAGAAGAGGAGGTATTCGTAGGAACACTGAAGCTTTCTTT. Translation: CASSKRRGGIRRNTEAFF.

The V gene is TRBV7-8, the J gene TRBJ2-1; 13 nucleotides line up with TRBD2. Germline CDR1 SGHVS, CDR2 FQNEAQ. The length of the CDR3 is 19 residues. The trim removed 1 base at V and 0 bases at J, leaving 6 bases unmatched. The CDR3 DNA reads as TGTGCCAGCAGCTTAGGACTAGCGGGGGGTCTTAGCTCCTACAATGAGCAGTTCTTC. Amino acids: CASSLGLAGGLSSYNEQFF.

This clone was seen a handful of times. CDR3 coding DNA: TGTGCCAGCAGCTCCCGGACAGGTGAAAATGAAAAACTGTTTTTT. Amino acid sequence: CASSSRTGENEKLFF. The gene calls are TRBV7-9 and TRBJ1-4, with 7 bases aligning to TRBD1. The V gene's germline CDR1 is SEHNR and CDR2 FQNEAQ (reference sequence). The V gene end was trimmed by 4 bases and the J gene end by 5 bases; junction bases not matched to a gene: 7. This CDR3 spans 15 amino acids.

The V call is TRBV13, the J call TRBJ2-5; TRBD2 matches 8 bases. This CDR3 has 15 amino acids. V was clipped by 0 bases and J by 1 base; unmatched bases: 1. Germline V gene sequence: CDR1 PRHDT, CDR2 FYEKMQ (reference sequence). The DNA of the CDR3 is TGTGCCAGCAGCTTAGGCGGGGGGGTCCAAGAGACCCAGTACTTC. This sequence encodes CASSLGGGVQETQYF.

The rearrangement joins TRBV28 to TRBJ2-1, with 9 bases fitting TRBD1. The CDR3 loop spans 16 amino acids. CDR1 is MDHEN, CDR2 SYDVKM, per germline. V lost 6 bases to trimming and J lost 2 bases; unmatched junction nucleotides: 8. This CDR3 is CASSLNRDRAYNEQFF. DNA of the CDR3: TGTGCCAGCAGCTTAAATCGGGACAGGGCCTACAATGAGCAGTTCTTC.

For this clone: The same CDR3 can be traced to other DNA sequences in this sample. The chain couples TRBV5-1 to TRBJ1-4, with D possibly being TRBD1 (6 bases). V lost 4 bases and J lost 4, with 11 bases in between. Germline CDR1 reads SGHRS; CDR2 reads YFSETQ. The CDR3 sequence is 14 residues long. CDR3 nucleotide sequence: TGCGCCAGCAGCCCTGGACAGCTTAATGAAAAACTGTTTTTT. Protein product: CASSPGQLNEKLFF.

This rearrangement joins TRBV14 to TRBJ2-3; TRBD2 matches at 9 bases. The germline V gene has CDR1 SGHDN and CDR2 FVKESK. This CDR3 region has 14 residues. V shed 4 bases and J 4 bases; nucleotides not matched to a gene: 3. The CDR3 spells CASSLAGVADTQYF. The DNA of the CDR3 is TGTGCCAGCAGCCTAGCGGGAGTGGCAGATACGCAGTATTTT.

The chain has TRBV7-8 and TRBJ2-4; 8 nucleotides line up with TRBD2. Germline CDR1 and CDR2: SGHVS and FQNEAQ. The CDR3 is 17 amino acids. J was trimmed by 5 bases and V by 1 base; bases with no gene match: 10. The CDR3 sequence is CASSLVSLGTRENIQYF. CDR3 DNA: TGTGCCAGCAGCTTAGTTTCGCTCGGGACTAGAGAAAACATTCAGTACTTC.

This chain connects TRBV19 to TRBJ1-2; 9 positions agree with TRBD1. The CDR3 runs to 15 residues. With 5 bases clipped from V and 6 bases from J, the junction kept 10 bases outside the gene matches. From germline, CDR1 is LNHDA and CDR2 SQIVND (reference sequence). The CDR3 bases are TGTGCCAGTAGTGTTACAGACAGGGGGTGGGATGGCTACACCTTC. This translates into CASSVTDRGWDGYTF. Full variable domain (rest looked up from reference TRBV19 and TRBJ1-2): DGGITQSPKYLFRKEGQNVTLSCEQNLNHDAMYWYRQDPGQGLRLIYYSQIVNDFQKGDIAEGYSVSREKKESFPLTVTSAQKNPTAFYLCASSVTDRGWDGYTFGSGTRLTVV.

The gene calls are TRBV7-2 and TRBJ2-4, with 9 bases identical to TRBD1. The germline CDR1 and CDR2 sequences are SGHTA and FQGNSA. The CDR3 length is 16 residues. With V trimmed by 1 base and J by 8 bases, 9 bases remained unmatched. CDR3 residues: CASSLGVGQGVDIQYF. The CDR3 DNA reads TGTGCCAGCAGCTTAGGAGTGGGACAGGGAGTGGACATTCAGTACTTC.

This rearrangement joins TRBV4-1 to TRBJ2-3, with 14 bases fitting TRBD2. V shed 1 base and J 6 bases; nucleotides not matched to a gene: 12. CDR1 is MGHRA, CDR2 YSYEKL, per germline. The CDR3 consists of 19 residues. This CDR3 reads CASSQAPGTSGGPVDTQYF. The CDR3, as DNA: TGCGCCAGCAGCCAAGCCCCCGGGACTAGCGGGGGCCCGGTGGATACGCAGTATTTT.

This clone appeared once. CDR3 nucleotide sequence: TGTGCCAGCAGCCCGCGGGGGGGGTACACCGGGGAGCTGTTTTTT. Its translation: CASSPRGGYTGELFF. This chain connects TRBV7-2 to TRBJ2-2; 9 bases map to TRBD2. Germline CDR1 reads SGHTA; CDR2 reads FQGNSA. Trimming cost V 5 bases and J 3 bases; bases outside gene matches: 4. The CDR3 loop spans 15 amino acids.

The V gene is TRBV15, the J gene TRBJ1-5; 10 positions agree with TRBD1. Germline V gene lookup returns CDR1 LNHNV and CDR2 YYDKDF (reference sequence). Losses at the gene ends were 1 base for V and 2 bases for J; bases not matched to a gene: 5. The CDR3 totals 17 residues. The CDR3 DNA is TGTGCCACCAGCAGAGTCGGGACAGGGGCGGGCAATCAGCCCCAGCATTTT. Its translation: CATSRVGTGAGNQPQHF.

V usage is TRBV4-3 and J usage is TRBJ2-3; a possible D gene is TRBD2 (5 bases). Germline V gives CDR1 LGHNA, CDR2 YSLEER. This CDR3 has 13 residues. V was trimmed by 3 bases and J by 4 bases, leaving 8 bases between them. CDR3 sequence (DNA): TGCGCCAGCAGCCAGAGGGTCGCAGATACGCAGTATTTT. Translating gives CASSQRVADTQYF.

The rearrangement uses TRBV11-2 and TRBJ2-7; D remains unclear. Looked up from germline, CDR1 is SGHAT and CDR2 is FQNNGV. Trimming removed 5 bases at V and 0 bases at J, with 11 bases between. CDR3 length equals 14 residues. CDR3 loop: CASSQLPSSYEQYF. The CDR3 DNA is TGTGCCAGCAGCCAACTTCCAAGCTCCTACGAGCAGTACTTC.

V is TRBV18 and J is TRBJ2-5; 7 bases align to TRBD1. This CDR3 contains 15 residues. Germline-derived CDR1 and CDR2 are KGHSH and LQKENI. V trimming: 3 bases; J trimming: 1 base; junction bases outside the gene matches: 5. In nucleotides, the CDR3 is TGTGCCAGCTCACCTAAAGGGACAGTCCAAGAGACCCAGTACTTC. It encodes CASSPKGTVQETQYF.

In its sample, this clone was seen a few times. The chain has TRBV19 and TRBJ2-2; 12 positions agree with TRBD1. V dropped 5 bases and J dropped 4; count of bases not matched to a gene: 5. The CDR3 consists of 16 residues. Germline CDR1 is LNHDA and CDR2 is SQIVND (reference sequence). The CDR3, as DNA: TGTGCCAGTAGTGGGGGACAGGGGGCAGGCACCGGGGAGCTGTTTTTT. Encoded protein: CASSGGQGAGTGELFF. Complete variable domain (other parts from reference TRBV19 and TRBJ2-2): DGGITQSPKYLFRKEGQNVTLSCEQNLNHDAMYWYRQDPGQGLRLIYYSQIVNDFQKGDIAEGYSVSREKKESFPLTVTSAQKNPTAFYLCASSGGQGAGTGELFFGEGSRLTVL.

This clone is a singleton in its sample. The chain couples TRBV18 to TRBJ2-3, with 7 bases matching TRBD2. The CDR3 contains 20 residues. V shed 2 bases and J 0 bases; nucleotides not matched to a gene: 17. Germline V gene sequence: CDR1 KGHSH, CDR2 LQKENI. Written as DNA, the CDR3 is TGTGCCAGCTCACCATGGGTGTTGACTGATGGCGGGGGTAGCACAGATACGCAGTATTTT. It encodes CASSPWVLTDGGGSTDTQYF.

The chain is built from TRBV4-3 and TRBJ2-2, with D perhaps matching TRBD2 (5 bases). The CDR3 runs to 16 residues. The germline V gene encodes CDR1 LGHNA and CDR2 YSLEER. V lost 1 base and J lost 1, with 10 bases in between. This CDR3 is CASSQVGERNTGELFF. DNA for the CDR3: TGCGCCAGCAGCCAAGTCGGGGAAAGGAACACCGGGGAGCTGTTTTTT.

This clone turned up a few times. The chain combines TRBV19 with TRBJ1-4; TRBD1 agrees at 9 bases. CDR1 is LNHDA, CDR2 SQIVND, per germline (reference sequence). The V segment lost 5 bases and the J segment 10 bases; nucleotides outside the gene matches: 11. This CDR3 is built from 15 residues. CDR3 sequence (DNA): TGTGCCAGTAGTTTAATCGGCGACAGGGGGGCAAAACTGTTTTTT. Protein sequence: CASSLIGDRGAKLFF.

The chain combines TRBV7-9 with TRBJ2-3; 10 bases map to TRBD2. Germline CDR1 reads SEHNR; CDR2 reads FQNEAQ (reference sequence). J lost 5 bases, V lost 1 base, and 6 bases had no gene match. The CDR3 is 16 amino acids. As DNA, the CDR3 is TGTGCCAGCAGCTTAGAAGGGACTAGCGTGAGAGATACGCAGTATTTT. Translating it yields CASSLEGTSVRDTQYF.

The chain combines TRBV2 with TRBJ2-7; the D gene is possibly TRBD2 (6 bases). This CDR3 has 15 residues. Looked up from germline, CDR1 is SNHLY and CDR2 is FYNNEI. The germline V and J ends were trimmed by 0 bases and 1 base, with 10 bases remaining between them. The CDR3 region has the DNA TGTGCCAGCAGTGAAGCGGCAGGGAGGTCCTACGAGCAGTACTTC. This gives the protein CASSEAAGRSYEQYF.

The chain links TRBV5-1 to TRBJ2-7, with 11 bases aligning to TRBD1. This CDR3 contains 16 residues. V lost 4 bases and J lost 7; bases outside the gene matches: 13. In germline, CDR1 is SGHRS, CDR2 YFSETQ. The CDR3 spells CASSTGQGAPLGEQYF. DNA for the CDR3: TGCGCCAGCAGCACTGGACAGGGGGCCCCCCTGGGGGAGCAGTACTTC.

The CDR3 region is CASSLWDRGREETQYF. CDR3 in DNA: TGTGCCAGCTCACTGTGGGACAGGGGGCGCGAAGAGACCCAGTACTTC. This chain connects TRBV18 to TRBJ2-5, with 12 bases that match TRBD1. The junction had 6 bases not matched to a gene; V was cut back by 4 bases and J by 3 bases. Germline values: CDR1 KGHSH, CDR2 LQKENI. The CDR3 runs to 16 residues.

This clone was detected a few times. This chain joins TRBV6-6 and TRBJ2-5; 10 bases are shared with TRBD2. Germline values: CDR1 MNHNY, CDR2 SVGAGI (reference sequence). J was trimmed by 5 bases and V by 4 bases; bases with no gene match: 10. This CDR3 comprises 16 residues. The CDR3 protein is CASSSSSGGAWETQYF. CDR3 sequence (DNA): TGTGCCAGCAGTTCGTCCAGCGGGGGGGCCTGGGAGACCCAGTACTTC.

V usage is TRBV29-1 and J usage is TRBJ2-3, with 8 bases lining up with TRBD1. Germline V gene data show CDR1 as SQVTM and CDR2 as ANQGSEA. With 6 bases clipped from V and 5 bases from J, the junction kept 10 bases outside the gene matches. This CDR3 has 14 amino acids. In nucleotides, the CDR3 is TGCAGCGTCACCGGGACAGGTTTTGGAGATACGCAGTATTTT. As protein: CSVTGTGFGDTQYF.

This chain joins TRBV7-6 and TRBJ1-5, with no clear D. The germline V gene encodes CDR1 SGHVS and CDR2 FNYEAQ. V lost 4 bases to trimming and J lost 6 bases, with 16 bases between them. CDR3 size: 15 residues. In DNA, the CDR3 is TGTGCCAGCAGCTCCGGACCGGAGGCAGGTCAGCCCCAGCATTTT. It codes for CASSSGPEAGQPQHF.

The chain has TRBV4-1 and TRBJ1-5; D is perhaps TRBD1 (6 bases). CDR1 MGHRA and CDR2 YSYEKL come from the germline V gene. This CDR3 has 15 amino acids. Trimming shortened V by 4 bases and J by 4 bases, and 14 bases separated the two germline ends. The CDR3 DNA reads TGCGCCAGCAGCCCACTCACAGGGTCTAATCAGCCCCAGCATTTT. Translated: CASSPLTGSNQPQHF.

Comment on this clone: Different DNA sequences within this sample yield the same CDR3. The chain couples TRBV5-1 to TRBJ1-2; 8 bases agree with TRBD1. CDR1 SGHRS and CDR2 YFSETQ come from the germline V gene. The CDR3 spans 15 residues. The V segment lost 1 base and the J segment 8 bases; nucleotides outside the gene matches: 10. The CDR3 coding sequence is TGCGCCAGCAGCTTGAGTCAGGGGGCGATTAAAGGCTACACCTTC. Encoded protein: CASSLSQGAIKGYTF.

The V call is TRBV6-2 or TRBV6-3, the J call TRBJ1-6; TRBD1 aligns across 7 bases. CDR3 length equals 16 residues. After removal of 6 bases from V and 7 bases from J, the junction contained 12 bases not matched to a gene. Germline CDR1 is MNHEY and CDR2 is SVGEGT. CDR3 bases: TGTGCCAGCAGCCCTCGTTGGGTCAGGGGGAATTCACCCCTCCACTTT. It encodes CASSPRWVRGNSPLHF.

V is TRBV27 and J is TRBJ2-7, with a tentative D call TRBD2 (7 bases). V shed 7 bases and J shed 2 bases, with 12 bases lying between them. Germline loops: CDR1 MNHEY, CDR2 SMNVEV (reference sequence). CDR3 length equals 13 residues. As DNA, the CDR3 is TGTGCCAGCAAGGAGGGGGGGACCTACGAGCAGTACTTC. This gives the protein CASKEGGTYEQYF.